This TCR beta chain was found in a study of Ad26.COV2.S vaccination and SARS-CoV-2 variants. The data were produced by immunoSEQ multiplex PCR, yet TCRdb's version contains in-frame clones alone and is incomplete. The data hold 300,000 to 350,000 clones, with more than 70% observed a single time. A note on this clone: As yet, its antigen is unknown.

V was trimmed by 0 bases and J by 2 bases, leaving 9 bases between them. Germline CDR1 and CDR2: SGHRS and YFSETQ. The CDR3 has 15 residues. Treatment of the sample: about 20 received Ad26.COV2.S at low or high dose, single or two shots; roughly five received placebo; per-sample allocation not given. Day 63 following the first vaccine or placebo injection was when the samples were taken. Vaccination used an Ad26 vector expressing Wuhan-strain SARS-CoV-2 spike. Study-wide findings and caveats: Vaccinees reportedly had broad spike-specific CD8+ and CD4+ T cell responses. The TCR-based breadth and depth measures might underestimate overall T cell responses. Non-spike TCR breadth did not differ much between vaccine and placebo recipients.

This receptor was obtained from a person between 18 and 59 years old who received the Ad26.COV2.S COVID-19 vaccine or a placebo. The sample consisted of peripheral blood, taken in a trial of Ad26.COV2.S vaccine versus placebo. The gene calls are TRBV5-1 and TRBJ1-3; D possibly corresponds to TRBD1 (5 bases). The CDR3 is CASSLDGGTGNTIYF. The CDR3 DNA sequence: TGCGCCAGCAGCTTGGATGGGGGGACTGGAAACACCATATATTTT.